This TCR beta chain was captured in a study of cytomegalovirus exposure and HLA in healthy donors. Study findings and constraints: In vitro work confirmed that a few CMV-associated chains recognize CMV antigens.

The table came from immunoSEQ multiplex PCR; TCRdb's copy has only in-frame clones and leaves some out. The repertoire holds around 160,000 clones, with about 85% as singletons. V gave up 6 bases and J gave up 10 bases, with 14 bases separating them. This CDR3 contains 12 residues. Per germline, CDR1 SGHNT and CDR2 YYREEE (reference sequence). Points on this clone: Its target is not known.

This receptor was obtained from a man aged 25 to 45 in good health and CMV-seropositive. The rearrangement uses TRBV5-4 and TRBJ2-1; no clear D. The sequencing sample was made of PBMCs. For the CDR3, the DNA is TGTGCCAGCACCTCGGATTACAGAGAGCAGTTCTTC. Its translation: CASTSDYREQFF.